The 2 T cell receptor beta chains given below trace back to one sample, sequenced in a study of cytomegalovirus exposure and HLA in healthy donors. Primers for the PCR totalled 60 Vbeta and 13 Jbeta. Sequenced by immunoSEQ multiplex PCR; TCRdb stores in-frame clones only, minus some. The top ten clones hold approximately 1.7% of a sample with about 130,000 clones, over 75% of them seen once. The sample was PBMCs. The receptors originated from a boy between 5 and 17 years old in good health and CMV-seronegative.

This clone was recorded a few times. The chain couples TRBV7-9 to TRBJ1-4, with TRBD1 matching over 9 bases. Per the germline V gene, CDR1 is SEHNR and CDR2 is FQNEAQ (reference sequence). CDR3 length equals 14 residues. Unmatched junction bases numbered 2, after V lost 3 bases and J lost 6 bases. The CDR3 sequence: CASSLRTGDEKLFF. The CDR3 nucleotides are TGTGCCAGCAGCTTGAGGACAGGGGATGAAAAACTGTTTTTT.

The chain is built from TRBV25-1 and TRBJ1-3; the D gene is possibly TRBD1 (6 bases). The CDR3 sequence is 16 residues long. Trimming pared 2 bases from V and 4 bases from J, leaving 15 bases between. CDR1 and CDR2 (germline): MGHDK, SYGVNS. This CDR3 reads CASSEGVRGNGNTIYF. In DNA, the CDR3 is TGTGCCAGCAGTGAAGGGGTGAGGGGGAACGGAAACACCATATATTTT.